The source of this TCR beta chain is a study of cytomegalovirus exposure and HLA in healthy donors. As regards this clone: The antigen remains undetermined.

Germline V gives CDR1 MNHNS, CDR2 SASEGT. Trimming took 7 bases from V and 7 from J; bases not matched to a gene: 7. This CDR3 is 14 amino acids long. A multiplex PCR was run with 60 Vbeta primers and 13 Jbeta primers. This table comes from immunoSEQ multiplex PCR, and its TCRdb copy is limited to in-frame clones, with some not included. This sample carries around 62,000 clones, around four fifths of them seen once, and the ten largest clones take 5%. Overall study findings and caveats: Presence/absence analyses assumed roughly uniform sequencing depth across donors, which may not hold.

The J gene is TRBJ1-6, the V gene TRBV6-1, with 7 positions matching TRBD1. The source of this sequence is a male donor in good health and CMV-seropositive. What was sequenced was PBMCs. The CDR3 here is CASIWGQLNSPLHF. The CDR3, as DNA: TGTGCCAGCATATGGGGACAGCTGAATTCACCCCTCCACTTT.